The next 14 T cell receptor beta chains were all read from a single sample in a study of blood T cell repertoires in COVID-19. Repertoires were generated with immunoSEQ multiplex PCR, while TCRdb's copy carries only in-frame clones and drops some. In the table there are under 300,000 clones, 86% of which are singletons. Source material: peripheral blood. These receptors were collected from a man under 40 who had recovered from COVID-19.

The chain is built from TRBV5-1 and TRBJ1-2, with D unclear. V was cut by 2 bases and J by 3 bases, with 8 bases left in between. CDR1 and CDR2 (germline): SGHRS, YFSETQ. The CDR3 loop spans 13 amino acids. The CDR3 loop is CASSFRVDYGYTF. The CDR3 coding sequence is TGCGCCAGCAGCTTTCGGGTTGACTATGGCTACACCTTC.

For the CDR3, the DNA is TGCGCCAGCAGCCAGGTATACAGGGGCGGGACTGAAGCTTTCTTT. It yields the protein CASSQVYRGGTEAFF. V is TRBV4-1 and J is TRBJ1-1, with TRBD1 matching over 7 bases. The germline V gene has CDR1 MGHRA and CDR2 YSYEKL. With V trimmed by 3 bases and J by 5 bases, 9 bases remained unmatched. The CDR3 spans 15 residues.

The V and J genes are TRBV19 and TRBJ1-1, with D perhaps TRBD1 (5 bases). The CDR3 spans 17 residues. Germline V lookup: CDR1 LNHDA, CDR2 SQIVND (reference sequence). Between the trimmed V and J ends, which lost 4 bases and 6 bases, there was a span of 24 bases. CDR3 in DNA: TGTGCCAGTAGTAAGGAGGGTACAGGCCCTAAGAAAGCTGAAGCTTTCTTT. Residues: CASSKEGTGPKKAEAFF.

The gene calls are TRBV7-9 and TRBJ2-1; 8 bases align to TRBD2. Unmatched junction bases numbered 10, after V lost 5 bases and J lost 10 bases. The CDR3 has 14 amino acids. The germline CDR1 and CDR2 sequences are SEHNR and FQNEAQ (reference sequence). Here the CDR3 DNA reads TGTGCCAGCAGCCCCCCGGGCGGGGGGTGGGAGCAGTTCTTC. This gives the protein CASSPPGGGWEQFF.

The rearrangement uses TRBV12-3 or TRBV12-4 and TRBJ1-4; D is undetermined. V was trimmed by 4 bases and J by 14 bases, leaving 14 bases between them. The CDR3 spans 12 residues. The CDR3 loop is CASSSEGYVLFF. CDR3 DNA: TGTGCCAGCAGTTCAGAGGGATATGTTCTGTTTTTT.

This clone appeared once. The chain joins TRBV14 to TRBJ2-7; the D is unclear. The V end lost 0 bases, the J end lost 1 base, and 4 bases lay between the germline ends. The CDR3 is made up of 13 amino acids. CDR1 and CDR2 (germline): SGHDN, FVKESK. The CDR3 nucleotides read TGTGCCAGCAGCCAAGAATCGTCCTACGAGCAGTACTTC. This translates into CASSQESSYEQYF.

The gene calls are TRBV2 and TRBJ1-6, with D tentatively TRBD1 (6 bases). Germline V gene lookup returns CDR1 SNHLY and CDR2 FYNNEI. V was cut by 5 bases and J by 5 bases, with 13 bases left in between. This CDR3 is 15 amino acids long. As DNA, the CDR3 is TGTGCCAGCAGTTATACGGACAGCCATAATTCACCCCTCCACTTT. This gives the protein CASSYTDSHNSPLHF.

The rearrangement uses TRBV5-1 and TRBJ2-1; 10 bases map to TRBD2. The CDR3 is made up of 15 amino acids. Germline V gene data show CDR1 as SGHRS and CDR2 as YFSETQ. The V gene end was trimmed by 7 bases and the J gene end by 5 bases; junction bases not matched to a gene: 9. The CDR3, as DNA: TGCGCCAGCGCCGCCCAGCGGGGGGGCGACAATGAGCAGTTCTTC. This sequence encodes CASAAQRGGDNEQFF.

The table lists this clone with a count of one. The CDR3 DNA sequence: TGCGCCAGCAGCCAAGATCTATCTCTTCCGGGGACAGAACGAAACACTGAAGCTTTCTTT. Its protein product is CASSQDLSLPGTERNTEAFF. V is TRBV4-3 and J is TRBJ1-1, with 7 bases identical to TRBD1. V trimming: 0 bases; J trimming: 2 bases; junction bases outside the gene matches: 18. The length of the CDR3 is 20 residues. Germline V gives CDR1 LGHNA, CDR2 YSLEER.

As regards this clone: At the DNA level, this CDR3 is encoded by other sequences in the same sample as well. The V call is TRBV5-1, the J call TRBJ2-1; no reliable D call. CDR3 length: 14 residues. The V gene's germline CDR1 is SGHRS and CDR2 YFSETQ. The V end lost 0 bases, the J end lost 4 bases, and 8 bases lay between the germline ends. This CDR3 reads CASSLGASYNEQFF. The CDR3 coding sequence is TGCGCCAGCAGCTTGGGGGCCTCTTACAATGAGCAGTTCTTC.

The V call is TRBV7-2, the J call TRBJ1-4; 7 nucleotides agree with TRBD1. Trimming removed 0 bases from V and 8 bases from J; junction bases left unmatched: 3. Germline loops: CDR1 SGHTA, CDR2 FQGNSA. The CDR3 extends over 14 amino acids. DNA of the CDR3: TGTGCCAGCAGCTTAGCACAGGGGAGAGAAAAACTGTTTTTT. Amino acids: CASSLAQGREKLFF.

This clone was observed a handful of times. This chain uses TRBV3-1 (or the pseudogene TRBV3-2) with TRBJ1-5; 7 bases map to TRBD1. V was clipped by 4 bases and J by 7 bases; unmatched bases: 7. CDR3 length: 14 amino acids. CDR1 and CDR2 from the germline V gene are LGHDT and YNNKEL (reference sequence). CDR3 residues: CASSPTGEGQPQHF. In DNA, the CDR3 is TGTGCCAGCAGCCCCACAGGGGAAGGGCAGCCCCAGCATTTT.

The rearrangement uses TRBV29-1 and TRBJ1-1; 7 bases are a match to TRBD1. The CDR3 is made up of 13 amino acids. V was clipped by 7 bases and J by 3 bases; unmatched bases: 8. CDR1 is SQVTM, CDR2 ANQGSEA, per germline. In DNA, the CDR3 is TGCAGCGCCCACAGGGGCGGGGACACTGAAGCTTTCTTT. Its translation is CSAHRGGDTEAFF.

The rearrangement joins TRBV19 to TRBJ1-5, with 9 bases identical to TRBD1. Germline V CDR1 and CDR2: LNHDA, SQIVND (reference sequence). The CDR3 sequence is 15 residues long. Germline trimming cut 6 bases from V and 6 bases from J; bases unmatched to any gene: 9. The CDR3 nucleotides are TGTGCCAGTAGCAGTTTAGGGACAGGGATTCAGCCCCAGCATTTT. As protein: CASSSLGTGIQPQHF.